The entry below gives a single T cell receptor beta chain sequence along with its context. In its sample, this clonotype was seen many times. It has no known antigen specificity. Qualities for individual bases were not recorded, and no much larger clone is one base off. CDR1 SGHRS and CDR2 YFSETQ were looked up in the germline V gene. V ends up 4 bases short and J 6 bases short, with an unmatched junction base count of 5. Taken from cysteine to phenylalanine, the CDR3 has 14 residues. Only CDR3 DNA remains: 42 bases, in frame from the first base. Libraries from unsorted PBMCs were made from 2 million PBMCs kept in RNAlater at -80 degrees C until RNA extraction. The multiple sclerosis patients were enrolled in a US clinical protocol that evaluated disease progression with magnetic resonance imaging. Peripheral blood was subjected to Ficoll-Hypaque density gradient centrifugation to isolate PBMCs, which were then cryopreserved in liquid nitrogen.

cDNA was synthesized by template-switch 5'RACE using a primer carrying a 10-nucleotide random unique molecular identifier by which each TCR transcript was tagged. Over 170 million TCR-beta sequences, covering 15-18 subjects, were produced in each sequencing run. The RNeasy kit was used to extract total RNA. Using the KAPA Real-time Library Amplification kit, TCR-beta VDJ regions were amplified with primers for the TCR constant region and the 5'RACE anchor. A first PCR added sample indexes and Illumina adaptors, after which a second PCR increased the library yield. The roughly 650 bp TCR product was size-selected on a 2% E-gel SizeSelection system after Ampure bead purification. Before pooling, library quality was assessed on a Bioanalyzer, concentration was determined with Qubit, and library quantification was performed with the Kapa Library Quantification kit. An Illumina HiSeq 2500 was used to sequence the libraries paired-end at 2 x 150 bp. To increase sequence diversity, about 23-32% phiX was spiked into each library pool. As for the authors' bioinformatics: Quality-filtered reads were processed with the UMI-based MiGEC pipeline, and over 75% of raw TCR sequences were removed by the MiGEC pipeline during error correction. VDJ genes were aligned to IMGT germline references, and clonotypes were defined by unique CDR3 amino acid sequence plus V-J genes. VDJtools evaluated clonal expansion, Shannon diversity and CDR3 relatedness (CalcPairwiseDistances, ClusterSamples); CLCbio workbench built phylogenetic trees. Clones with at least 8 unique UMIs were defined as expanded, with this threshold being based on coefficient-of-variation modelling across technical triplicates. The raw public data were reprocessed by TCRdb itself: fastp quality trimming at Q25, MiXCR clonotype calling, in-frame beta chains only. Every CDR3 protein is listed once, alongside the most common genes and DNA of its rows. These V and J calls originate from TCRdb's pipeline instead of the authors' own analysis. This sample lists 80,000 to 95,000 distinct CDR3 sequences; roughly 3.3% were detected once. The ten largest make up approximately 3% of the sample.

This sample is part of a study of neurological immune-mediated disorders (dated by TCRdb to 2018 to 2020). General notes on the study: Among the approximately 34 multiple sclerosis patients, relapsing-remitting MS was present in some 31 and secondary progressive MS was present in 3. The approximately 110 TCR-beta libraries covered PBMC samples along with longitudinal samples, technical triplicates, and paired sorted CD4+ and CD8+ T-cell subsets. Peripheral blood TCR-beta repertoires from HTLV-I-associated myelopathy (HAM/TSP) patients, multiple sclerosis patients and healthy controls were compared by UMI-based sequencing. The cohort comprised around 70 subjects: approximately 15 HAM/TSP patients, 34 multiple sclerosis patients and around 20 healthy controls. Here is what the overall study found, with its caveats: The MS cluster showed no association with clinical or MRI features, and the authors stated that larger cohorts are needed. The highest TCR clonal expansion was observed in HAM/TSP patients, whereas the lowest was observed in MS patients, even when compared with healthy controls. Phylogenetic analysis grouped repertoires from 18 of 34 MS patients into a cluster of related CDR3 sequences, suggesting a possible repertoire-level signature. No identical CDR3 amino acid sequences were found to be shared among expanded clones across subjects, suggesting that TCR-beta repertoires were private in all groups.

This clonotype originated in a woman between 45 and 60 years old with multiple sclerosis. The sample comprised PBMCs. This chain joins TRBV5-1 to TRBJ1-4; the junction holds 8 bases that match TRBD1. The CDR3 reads CASSPSDRDEKLFF. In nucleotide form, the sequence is TGCGCCAGCAGCCCATCGGACAGGGATGAAAAACTGTTTTTT.